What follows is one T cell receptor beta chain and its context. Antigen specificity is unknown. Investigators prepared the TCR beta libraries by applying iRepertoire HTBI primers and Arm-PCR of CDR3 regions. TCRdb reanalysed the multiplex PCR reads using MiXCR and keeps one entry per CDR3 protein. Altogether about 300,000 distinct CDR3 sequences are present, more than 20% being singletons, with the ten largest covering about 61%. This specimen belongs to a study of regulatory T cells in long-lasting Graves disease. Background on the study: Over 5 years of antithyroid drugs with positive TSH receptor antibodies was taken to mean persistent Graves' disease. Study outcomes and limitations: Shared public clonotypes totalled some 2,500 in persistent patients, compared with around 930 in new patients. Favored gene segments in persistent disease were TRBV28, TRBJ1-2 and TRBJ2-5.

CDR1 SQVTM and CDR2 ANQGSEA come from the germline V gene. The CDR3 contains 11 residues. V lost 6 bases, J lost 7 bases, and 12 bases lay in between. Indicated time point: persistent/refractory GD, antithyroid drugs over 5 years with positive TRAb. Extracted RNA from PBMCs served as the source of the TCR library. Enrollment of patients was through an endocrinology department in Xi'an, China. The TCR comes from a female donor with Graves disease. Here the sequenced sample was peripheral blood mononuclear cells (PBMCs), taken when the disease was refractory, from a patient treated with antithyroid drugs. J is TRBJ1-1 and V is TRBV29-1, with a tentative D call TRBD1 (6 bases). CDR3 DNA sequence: TGCAGCGTGCCGACAGGATTTGAAGCTTTCTTT. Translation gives CSVPTGFEAFF.